This T cell receptor beta chain comes out of a study of lymphopenia after photon versus proton radiotherapy. Study results and limitations: Authors raise, but do not show, better survival with proton therapy.

This clone was counted once. Its antigen is as yet unknown. Here immunoSEQ multiplex PCR was the method, and the copy in TCRdb shows in-frame clones only, minus some. The table shows approximately 160,000 clones, with more than 85% occurring only once. The CDR3 spans 15 residues. V was clipped by 6 bases and J by 2 bases; unmatched bases: 9. Germline CDR1 MDHEN, CDR2 SYDVKM. The TCR sequence derives from a man over 45 with gastric cancer. This specimen consisted of peripheral blood, obtained from a patient treated with photon-based radiotherapy. The J gene is TRBJ2-5, the V gene TRBV28; 7 bases fit TRBD2. The CDR3 region is CASRQTSAYQETQYF. DNA of the CDR3: TGTGCCAGCAGACAAACTAGCGCGTATCAAGAGACCCAGTACTTC.